This entry lists 8 T cell receptor beta chains sequenced from one sample in a study of cytomegalovirus exposure and HLA in healthy donors. Assay: immunoSEQ multiplex PCR; the TCRdb copy retains only in-frame clones and omits some. The sample holds approximately 50,000 clones, roughly 85% seen once. The material sequenced was PBMCs. Source of these receptors: a woman aged 25-40 years in good health and CMV-seronegative.

This clone is medium-sized (0.01 to 0.1%) by share. The chain has TRBV19 and TRBJ1-3, with 8 bases matching TRBD1. The CDR3 length is 16 residues. Germline loops: CDR1 LNHDA, CDR2 SQIVND (reference sequence). The J segment lost 4 bases and the V segment lost 5 bases, leaving 10 bases of the junction unmatched. CDR3 protein: CASSSDRDNTGNTIYF. CDR3 DNA sequence: TGTGCCAGTAGTTCGGACAGGGACAACACCGGAAACACCATATATTTT.

The chain uses TRBV11-2 and TRBJ1-2; D possibly corresponds to TRBD1 (5 bases). In germline, CDR1 is SGHAT, CDR2 FQNNGV. The germline V and J ends were trimmed by 7 bases and 0 bases, with 15 bases remaining between them. This CDR3 has 15 residues. The CDR3 reads CASTPPLTANYGYTF. The CDR3 DNA reads TGTGCCAGCACCCCCCCCCTGACAGCTAACTATGGCTACACCTTC.

The chain links TRBV4-3 to TRBJ2-1, with 8 positions matching TRBD2. This CDR3 region has 17 residues. Germline-derived CDR1 and CDR2 are LGHNA and YSLEER. The V segment lost 0 bases and the J segment 3 bases; nucleotides outside the gene matches: 7. CDR3 amino acids: CASSQDRTSGYYNEQFF. CDR3 sequence (DNA): TGCGCCAGCAGCCAAGATCGCACTAGCGGATACTACAATGAGCAGTTCTTC.

The chain employs TRBV10-3 and TRBJ2-1; TRBD2 agrees at 11 bases. The CDR3 has 18 residues. Germline trimming cut 4 bases from V and 4 bases from J; bases unmatched to any gene: 12. Germline CDR1 ENHRY, CDR2 SYGVKD. CDR3 loop: CAISALAGARIGYNEQFF. The CDR3 DNA is TGTGCCATCAGTGCACTAGCGGGAGCCCGGATAGGTTACAATGAGCAGTTCTTC.

The J gene is TRBJ2-1, the V gene TRBV6-4; 7 nucleotides line up with TRBD1. The V gene end was trimmed by 3 bases and the J gene end by 5 bases; junction bases not matched to a gene: 1. The CDR3 has 13 residues. Per the germline V gene, CDR1 is MRHNA and CDR2 is SNTAGT. CDR3 bases: TGTGCCAGCAGTGAACAGGGGAACAATGAGCAGTTCTTC. Its translation is CASSEQGNNEQFF.

The CDR3 protein is CASSPKRSGTSGNEQFF. The CDR3 region has the DNA TGTGCCAGCAGCCCTAAGCGATCCGGGACTAGCGGTAATGAGCAGTTCTTC. The genes are TRBV7-3 and TRBJ2-1, with 11 bases identical to TRBD2. The CDR3 is 17 amino acids. The V gene end was trimmed by 5 bases and the J gene end by 7 bases; junction bases not matched to a gene: 13. Germline CDR1 SGHTA, CDR2 FQGTGA.

This sequence joins TRBV28 and TRBJ1-2; D may be TRBD1 (5 bases). Germline CDR1 is MDHEN and CDR2 is SYDVKM. V lost 5 bases, J lost 7 bases, and 14 bases lay in between. The CDR3 runs 13 residues. The CDR3 nucleotides read TGTGCCAGCAGTAGGGGCCATTTATCTGGCTACACCTTC. Protein product: CASSRGHLSGYTF.

The rearrangement links TRBV27 to TRBJ2-7, with 7 bases aligning to TRBD2. Trimming cost V 2 bases and J 3 bases; bases outside gene matches: 10. Per germline, CDR1 MNHEY and CDR2 SMNVEV (reference sequence). The CDR3 extends over 16 amino acids. Here the CDR3 DNA reads TGTGCCAGCAGTTTAGGTGCTAGCGGTCAGTTCTACGAGCAGTACTTC. It yields the protein CASSLGASGQFYEQYF.